This is a list of T cell receptor beta chains from one sample in a study of blood T cell repertoires in COVID-19. Generated by immunoSEQ multiplex PCR, the TCRdb table keeps only in-frame clones and is missing some. The sample comprises some 50,000 clones, approximately 85% of which are singletons, and around 2.2% rests with the top ten. The sequenced sample consisted of peripheral blood. Receptors were obtained from a woman aged 60-75 years with acute or convalescent COVID-19. Both conserved end residues are part of each CDR3.

v_call,cdr3_length,cdr3_aa
TRBV19,17,CASSPRTGQGAASPLHF
TRBV18,15,CASSPRDRQNTEAFF
TRBV15,15,CATSTTPIRVGTQYF
TRBV19,17,CASSIGGRDRADLEQFF
TRBV12-3/TRBV12-4,13,CASSLGQNQPQHF
TRBV19,14,CASSARQGFDTQYF
TRBV19,18,CASSTRTTAFSGANVLTF
TRBV29-1,13,CSADREVNTEAFF
TRBV11-2,15,CASRAGRASYNEQFF
TRBV6-5,15,CASSYRMELNTEAFF
TRBV5-6,14,CASSRRTGWTEAFF
TRBV27,14,CASSLRGQGHGYTF
TRBV7-2,12,CASSDGNSPLHF
TRBV7-9,17,CASSHITPRTGTNEQFF
TRBV14,13,CASSQVSGYGYTF
TRBV18,13,CASSPDRAEPQHF
TRBV9,13,CASSVGGGDGYTF
TRBV30,16,CAWSRGLVISNQPQHF
TRBV2,17,CASSETLAGSNYNEQFF
TRBV5-1,14,CASSSGTTNTEAFF
TRBV15,14,CATSRVPSGNTIYF
TRBV30,13,CAWSVQVNTEAFF
TRBV18,12,CASSPRLNEQFF
TRBV30,13,CAWRGTGTGEQFF
TRBV27,16,CASSSLWTDTNTEAFF
TRBV5-1,15,CASSLWDYPQDTQYF
TRBV2,14,CASTSQGFNSGYTF
TRBV4-1,15,CASSQGPGLSYEQYF
TRBV6-1,13,CASSERWQFGYTF
TRBV5-4,16,CASSRTSGGPYNEQFF
TRBV3-1/TRBV3-2,12,CAIASGAGELFF
TRBV6-6,15,CASSLRTGDTGELFF
TRBV23-1,16,CASSHKNRAHYNEQFF
TRBV27,12,CASSLAGGVYTF
TRBV27,16,CASSLMGQGSGNTIYF
TRBV28,13,CASSPQTSWAQYF
TRBV19,13,CASSRGQLYEQYF
TRBV5-4,16,CASSLSSGTRYNEQYF
TRBV27,13,CASSLSSSLPQHF
TRBV28,14,CASSSLTGAHEQYF
TRBV6-5,14,CASISGTGTTEAFF
TRBV6-5,14,CATTRDSATEKLFF
TRBV9,17,CASSVLGRLTSYNEQFF
TRBV2,15,CASLPAWTENYGYTF
TRBV7-9,16,CASSLVDRDSTDTQYF
TRBV4-2,14,CASSQALSVTGQFF
TRBV10-3,16,CAISELGTGAYNEQFF
TRBV30,11,CAWDRGNTIYF
TRBV12-5,14,CASGLDFLNTEAFF
TRBV11-1,16,CASRLNRDYQRDTQYF
TRBV2,11,CASSVQNQAFF
TRBV11-3,15,CASSLRPGSSYEQYF
TRBV15,15,CATSRELTNLDTQYF
TRBV7-2,16,CASSLGTGGLQETQYF